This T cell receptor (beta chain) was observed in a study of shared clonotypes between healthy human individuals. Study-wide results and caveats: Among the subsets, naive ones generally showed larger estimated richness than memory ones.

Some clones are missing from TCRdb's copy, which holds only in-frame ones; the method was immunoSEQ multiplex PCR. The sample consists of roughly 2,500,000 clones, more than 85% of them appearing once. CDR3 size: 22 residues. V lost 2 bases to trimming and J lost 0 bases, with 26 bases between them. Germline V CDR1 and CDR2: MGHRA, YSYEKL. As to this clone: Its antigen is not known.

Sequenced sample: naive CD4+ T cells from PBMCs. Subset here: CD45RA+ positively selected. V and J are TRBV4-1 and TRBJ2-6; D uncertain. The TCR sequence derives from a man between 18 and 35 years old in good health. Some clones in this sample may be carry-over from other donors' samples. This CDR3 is CASSQMVAHPLITHSGANVLTF. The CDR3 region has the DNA TGCGCCAGCAGCCAAATGGTAGCTCACCCCCTAATCACCCACTCTGGGGCCAACGTCCTGACTTTC.